This T cell receptor (beta chain) was captured in a study of human T cells and chemical hapten exposure. TCRdb itself ran the RACE reads through MiXCR, one entry per CDR3 protein. The sample records 300,000 to 350,000 distinct CDR3 sequences, around 7% being singletons. This clonotype was seen more than once but under ten times. Time point given: patch test 1, 2 weeks after DPC sensitization. Specified treatment: therapeutic diphenylcyclopropenone sensitization with weekly scalp DPC. V lost 6 bases, J lost 14 bases, and 7 bases stayed unmatched. CDR3 size: 12 residues. This chain links TRBV12-3 or TRBV12-4 with TRBJ1-6; TRBD1 agrees at 7 bases. The sample consisted of whole blood, taken in connection with sensitization to the hapten diphenylcyclopropenone (DPC). This clonotype was obtained from a woman aged 18 to 35 with alopecia areata. Some clones in this sample may be carry-over from other donors' samples. CDR3 amino acids: CASSSDRVSLHF. The CDR3 DNA reads as TGTGCCAGCAGCTCCGACAGGGTATCCCTCCACTTT.